Below are 26 T cell receptor beta chains sequenced from a single sample in a study of blood T cell repertoires in COVID-19. Here immunoSEQ multiplex PCR was the method, and the copy in TCRdb shows in-frame clones only, minus some. The sample yields about 140,000 clones, about 82% seen once. The sample comprised peripheral blood. The source is a man aged 50 to 59 with acute or convalescent COVID-19.

This clone was picked up one time. The rearrangement uses TRBV19 and TRBJ2-7; TRBD1 aligns across 7 bases. Germline-derived CDR1 and CDR2 are LNHDA and SQIVND (reference sequence). The V segment lost 5 bases and the J segment 11 bases; nucleotides outside the gene matches: 6. The CDR3 is 11 residues long. CDR3 nucleotides: TGTGCCAGTAGTCTCGGGACAGAGAAGTACTTC. It codes for CASSLGTEKYF.

The chain has TRBV5-6 and TRBJ1-6; possible D gene TRBD1, 5 bases. The length of the CDR3 is 16 residues. Germline V gene sequence: CDR1 SGHDT, CDR2 YYEEEE. V gave up 2 bases and J gave up 3 bases, with 12 bases separating them. The CDR3 nucleotides read TGTGCCAGCAGCTTTTCGGGGGGGAGCTATAATTCACCCCTCCACTTT. Protein sequence: CASSFSGGSYNSPLHF.

This sequence joins TRBV2 and TRBJ2-1; the D gene is possibly TRBD2 (6 bases). Germline CDR1 and CDR2: SNHLY and FYNNEI. Trimming shortened V by 4 bases and J by 4 bases, and 17 bases separated the two germline ends. CDR3 length: 16 residues. The CDR3 region is CASSVSPGTVYNEQFF. In DNA, the CDR3 is TGTGCCAGCAGTGTGTCACCCGGGACTGTTTACAATGAGCAGTTCTTC. The variable domain in full, completed from reference TRBV2 and TRBJ2-1, reads EPEVTQTPSHQVTQMGQEVILRCVPISNHLYFYWYRQILGQKVEFLVSFYNNEISEKSEIFDDQFSVERPDGSNFTLKIRSTKLEDSAMYFCASSVSPGTVYNEQFFGPGTRLTVL.

The V call is TRBV5-1, the J call TRBJ2-7, with 12 bases lining up with TRBD1. Trimming removed 3 bases from V and 9 bases from J; junction bases left unmatched: 4. CDR1 and CDR2 (germline): SGHRS, YFSETQ. This CDR3 region has 13 residues. The CDR3 DNA reads as TGCGCCAGCAGCTCTGGGACAGGGGGCAGGCAGTACTTC. Translating it yields CASSSGTGGRQYF.

This clone was recorded only once. V is TRBV19 and J is TRBJ2-7; D might be TRBD1 (7 bases). CDR3 length: 14 amino acids. The germline V and J ends were trimmed by 5 bases and 2 bases, with 13 bases remaining between them. Germline V gives CDR1 LNHDA, CDR2 SQIVND (reference sequence). The CDR3 here is CASSPTGRTYEQYF. The DNA for the CDR3 is TGTGCCAGTAGTCCGACAGGGAGGACCTACGAGCAGTACTTC.

This clone was recorded only once. The chain employs TRBV21-1 and TRBJ1-1; TRBD1 is the table's D call, not checked against the DNA. TRBV21-1 is reported as a pseudogene. This CDR3 region has 13 residues. CDR3 amino acids: CASSKQANTEAFF. The CDR3 DNA reads TGTGCCAGCAGCAAGCAGGCGAACACTGAAGCTTTCTTT.

This clone was seen once. V and J are TRBV3-1 (or the pseudogene TRBV3-2) and TRBJ2-1; maybe TRBD2 (6 bases). Germline V gives CDR1 LGHDT, CDR2 YNNKEL (reference sequence). The CDR3 sequence is 16 residues long. The V gene lost 4 bases and the J gene lost 6 bases, with 19 bases spanning the gap. In nucleotides, the CDR3 is TGTGCCAGCAGCCCCGAGAACCTAGCGAGAGCCAATGAGCAGTTCTTC. Its protein is CASSPENLARANEQFF.

V gene TRBV18 combines with J gene TRBJ2-7; D ambiguous. This CDR3 is 15 amino acids long. Between the trimmed V and J ends, which lost 2 bases and 6 bases, there was a span of 17 bases. The germline CDR1 and CDR2 sequences are KGHSH and LQKENI. CDR3 residues: CASSPGHRRASEQYF. The CDR3, as DNA: TGTGCCAGCTCACCAGGTCACCGAAGAGCCTCCGAGCAGTACTTC.

The rearrangement links TRBV7-9 to TRBJ1-1, with 7 bases matching TRBD1. Germline lookup yields CDR1 SEHNR and CDR2 FQNEAQ (reference sequence). The CDR3 has 14 amino acids. V was clipped by 2 bases and J by 4 bases; unmatched bases: 4. The DNA for the CDR3 is TGTGCCAGCAGCTTAACAGGGGACGCCACTGAAGCTTTCTTT. Amino acids: CASSLTGDATEAFF.

The chain carries TRBV10-3 and TRBJ2-2, with 15 nucleotides matching TRBD2. Germline loops: CDR1 ENHRY, CDR2 SYGVKD. The CDR3 runs 15 residues. V shed 8 bases and J 5 bases; nucleotides not matched to a gene: 3. The CDR3 sequence is CAIRTSGGVTGELFF. DNA for the CDR3: TGTGCCATCCGGACTAGCGGGGGGGTTACCGGGGAGCTGTTTTTT.

This chain links TRBV12-3 or TRBV12-4 with TRBJ2-7, with unresolved D. This CDR3 is built from 13 residues. V was trimmed by 1 base and J by 3 bases, leaving 7 bases between them. The CDR3 loop is CASSLGFGYEQYF. In DNA, the CDR3 is TGTGCCAGCAGTTTAGGGTTCGGCTACGAGCAGTACTTC.

This chain joins TRBV6-5 and TRBJ2-6; D is uncertain. The V end lost 6 bases, the J end lost 0 bases, and 6 bases lay between the germline ends. CDR1 and CDR2 (germline): MNHEY, SVGAGI. The CDR3 contains 14 residues. The CDR3 loop reads CASRTSSGANVLTF. In nucleotides, the CDR3 is TGTGCCAGCAGAACCAGCTCTGGGGCCAACGTCCTGACTTTC.

This clone has more than one count but fewer than ten. The gene calls are TRBV11-3 and TRBJ2-7; TRBD2 is a possible D gene (6 bases). The CDR3 contains 15 residues. The V gene's germline CDR1 is SGHNT and CDR2 YENEEA. The ends were cut back, 0 bases at V and 2 bases at J, with 11 bases in the middle. CDR3 nucleotide sequence: TGTGCCAGCAGCTTAGAGGCTAGCGACGCCTACGAGCAGTACTTC. It yields the protein CASSLEASDAYEQYF.

This chain joins TRBV10-3 and TRBJ1-2; perhaps TRBD1 as D (5 bases). V was pared by 8 bases and J by 3 bases, with 13 bases between. Germline CDR1 ENHRY, CDR2 SYGVKD. The CDR3 length is 13 residues. DNA for the CDR3: TGTGCCATCGGCGGGGCAGGAGACTATGGCTACACCTTC. Its protein product is CAIGGAGDYGYTF.

The chain combines TRBV5-4 with TRBJ2-6; tentatively, D is TRBD2 (6 bases). Trimming took 0 bases from V and 2 from J, leaving 6 bases between them. This CDR3 has 15 amino acids. From germline, CDR1 is SGHNT and CDR2 YYREEE (reference sequence). CDR3 residues: CASSLGGAGANVLTF. CDR3 DNA sequence: TGTGCCAGCAGCTTGGGCGGGGCTGGGGCCAACGTCCTGACTTTC.

V usage is TRBV3-1 (or the pseudogene TRBV3-2) and J usage is TRBJ2-3; 7 bases agree with TRBD1. CDR1 and CDR2 (germline): LGHDT, YNNKEL (reference sequence). The CDR3 runs to 15 residues. Trimming removed 4 bases from V and 3 bases from J; junction bases left unmatched: 7. Here the CDR3 DNA reads TGTGCCAGCAGCCCCATCAGGGGGTTGACAGATACGCAGTATTTT. Its protein product is CASSPIRGLTDTQYF.

This chain links TRBV7-8 with TRBJ1-4; no reliable D call. The CDR3 is made up of 15 amino acids. Trimming removed 4 bases at V and 7 bases at J, with 16 bases between. Germline CDR1 SGHVS, CDR2 FQNEAQ. The CDR3: CASSSTQHRGEKLFF. CDR3 coding DNA: TGTGCCAGCAGCTCAACACAACACCGGGGTGAAAAACTGTTTTTT.

The chain combines TRBV6-5 with TRBJ2-3, with 7 bases lining up with TRBD2. The CDR3 runs 14 residues. Germline assignment: CDR1 MNHEY and CDR2 SVGAGI. J lost 4 bases, V lost 6 bases, and 7 bases had no gene match. CDR3: CASSLPGGADTQYF. CDR3 bases: TGTGCCAGCAGCCTCCCGGGGGGAGCAGATACGCAGTATTTT.

The CDR3 DNA reads as TGTGCTAGTGGTCCGGACAAGAACACCGGGGAGCTGTTTTTT. It translates to CASGPDKNTGELFF. The chain is built from TRBV12-5 and TRBJ2-2; TRBD1 is a possible D gene (5 bases). The CDR3 is 14 amino acids. Germline lookup yields CDR1 LGHNT and CDR2 FRNRAP. The V and J ends lost 5 bases and 1 base respectively, with 8 bases between them. Combining the CDR3 with reference TRBV12-5 and TRBJ2-2 gives the whole variable domain DARVTQTPRHKVTEMGQEVTMRCQPILGHNTVFWYRQTMMQGLELLAYFRNRAPLDDSGMPKDRFSAEMPDATLATLKIQPSEPRDSAVYFCASGPDKNTGELFFGEGSRLTVL.

This chain connects TRBV5-1 to TRBJ1-1, with D hard to call. Germline lookup yields CDR1 SGHRS and CDR2 YFSETQ. The V and J ends lost 2 bases and 6 bases respectively, with 14 bases between them. The CDR3 spans 14 residues. CDR3 protein: CASSFRLAGPEAFF. DNA of the CDR3: TGCGCCAGCAGCTTCCGACTCGCGGGCCCTGAAGCTTTCTTT.

J is TRBJ2-5 and V is TRBV7-2; TRBD2 matches at 9 bases. Trimming cost V 6 bases and J 5 bases; bases outside gene matches: 4. The CDR3 runs to 13 residues. Per germline, CDR1 SGHTA and CDR2 FQGNSA. The CDR3 DNA sequence: TGTGCCAGCAGGATAGCGGGAGTGGAGACCCAGTACTTC. Its protein is CASRIAGVETQYF.

The V gene is TRBV4-2, the J gene TRBJ1-3, with D possibly TRBD1 on 6 matching bases. Between the trimmed V and J ends, which lost 4 bases and 4 bases, there was a span of 14 bases. The CDR3 extends over 15 amino acids. Germline V CDR1 and CDR2: LGHNA, YNFKEQ. CDR3 amino acids: CASSREGVGGNTIYF. In DNA, the CDR3 is TGTGCCAGCAGCCGCGAGGGGGTCGGAGGAAACACCATATATTTT.

The chain employs TRBV7-2 and TRBJ2-3, with TRBD2 matching 8 bases. This CDR3 spans 13 amino acids. CDR1 is SGHTA and CDR2 is FQGNSA in the germline V gene. J gave up 1 base and V 8 bases, and 2 bases lay outside the gene matches. The CDR3 bases are TGTGCCAGCTCAGCGGGGGGCACAGATACGCAGTATTTT. It specifies CASSAGGTDTQYF.

The V call is TRBV3-1 (or the pseudogene TRBV3-2), the J call TRBJ1-5; possible D gene TRBD1, 5 bases. The germline gives CDR1 LGHDT, CDR2 YNNKEL (reference sequence). The ends were cut back, 1 base at V and 9 bases at J, with 10 bases in the middle. This CDR3 has 13 amino acids. The CDR3 loop reads CASSQGRVRPQHF. As DNA, the CDR3 is TGTGCCAGCAGCCAAGGCAGGGTTCGGCCCCAGCATTTT.

This clone was picked up one time. V gene TRBV7-8 combines with J gene TRBJ2-6; tentatively, D is TRBD2 (6 bases). Per the germline V gene, CDR1 is SGHVS and CDR2 is FQNEAQ. The CDR3 loop spans 16 amino acids. Trimming cost V 5 bases and J 2 bases, with 13 bases left between them. The CDR3, as DNA: TGTGCCAGCAGCGGAGGGCAGGGTGCTGGGGCCAACGTCCTGACTTTC. Translating gives CASSGGQGAGANVLTF.

About this clone itself: Germline and junction disagree at one end, which may indicate a read error. The chain carries TRBV7-7 and TRBJ2-7; possible D gene TRBD1, 6 bases. The germline V gene encodes CDR1 SSHAT and CDR2 FNYEAQ (reference sequence). This CDR3 spans 14 amino acids. Written as DNA, the CDR3 is TGTGCTAGCAGCTTAGGGCCGGACAGCTACGAGCAGTACTTC. This sequence encodes CASSLGPDSYEQYF.